This T cell receptor beta chain was documented in a study of OX40 agonist ivuxolimab in advanced cancers. Overall study: It was permissible to have had prior anti-PD-1, anti-PD-L1 or anti-CTLA-4 therapy, and around 41% had some. Three partial responders included one hepatocellular carcinoma patient and two cutaneous melanoma patients.

The study, taken as a whole, reports: Relative to CD4+, CD8+ T cells held more expanded clones on average.

Notes on this clone: What it binds is unknown.

CDR1 and CDR2 from the germline V gene are SGHTA and FQGNSA. The CDR3 covers 16 residues. Trimming took 5 bases from V and 3 from J, leaving 17 bases between them. Only in-frame clones appear in the TCRdb table, and some are missing; sequencing was by immunoSEQ multiplex PCR. The data contain roughly 120,000 clones, about 90% of them seen just once; the ten biggest clones take up 0.8% to 1%. The investigators sampled blood at baseline, at cycle 4 day 1, and at cycle 7 day 1. The sequence was collected from an adult with an advanced solid tumor such as melanoma, head and neck, liver or kidney cancer. The chain recombines TRBV7-2 with TRBJ1-5; D possibly corresponds to TRBD1 (5 bases). The input for sequencing was CD4+ or CD8+ T cells sorted from blood, taken in a trial of the OX40 agonist ivuxolimab. In nucleotides, the CDR3 is TGTGCCAGCAGCCTACATGAGTACAGGTACAATCAGCCCCAGCATTTT. This gives the protein CASSLHEYRYNQPQHF.